This record looks at one T cell receptor (beta chain) sequence and its context. This entry comes from a study of blood T cell repertoires in COVID-19. V gave up 6 bases and J gave up 1 base, with 9 bases separating them. In germline, CDR1 is SGHDN, CDR2 FVKESK. The CDR3 consists of 13 residues. Sequencing used immunoSEQ multiplex PCR; TCRdb keeps in-frame clones, though not all of them. There are around 500,000 clones in the sample; approximately 85% occur only once, and about 3% lies in the top ten. The sequenced sample was peripheral blood. The origin of this receptor is a human donor in a cohort sampled during active COVID-19. The gene calls are TRBV14 and TRBJ1-1; TRBD1 is a possible D gene (5 bases). CDR3 residues: CASSQQANTEAFF. Written as DNA, the CDR3 is TGTGCCAGCAGTCAACAGGCGAACACTGAAGCTTTCTTT.